This T cell receptor beta chain was sequenced in a study of cytomegalovirus exposure and HLA in healthy donors. Germline V CDR1 and CDR2: MRHNA, SNTAGT. CDR3 size: 15 residues. V lost 2 bases and J lost 0; bases outside the gene matches: 0. Amplification used 60 Vbeta primers and 13 Jbeta primers. Repertoires were generated with immunoSEQ multiplex PCR, while TCRdb's copy carries only in-frame clones and drops some. The sample's table shows 30,000 to 35,000 clones. Study outcomes and limitations: V segments that were indistinguishable, TRBV6-2 and TRBV6-3 among them, were omitted from analysis. The investigators catalogued 150 to 200 TCR beta chains as cytomegalovirus-associated. It has been reported that TCR beta sequences accurately predicted the HLA-A and HLA-B alleles of most subjects.

Considering frequency, this clone is medium-sized. What it binds is unknown. The source of this sequence is a middle-aged man in good health and CMV-seronegative. V and J are TRBV6-4 and TRBJ2-1; 8 bases match TRBD2. Sequencing was done on a sample of PBMCs. CDR3 sequence: CASSDTSGSYNEQFF. The CDR3 nucleotides are TGTGCCAGCAGTGACACTAGCGGCTCCTACAATGAGCAGTTCTTC.